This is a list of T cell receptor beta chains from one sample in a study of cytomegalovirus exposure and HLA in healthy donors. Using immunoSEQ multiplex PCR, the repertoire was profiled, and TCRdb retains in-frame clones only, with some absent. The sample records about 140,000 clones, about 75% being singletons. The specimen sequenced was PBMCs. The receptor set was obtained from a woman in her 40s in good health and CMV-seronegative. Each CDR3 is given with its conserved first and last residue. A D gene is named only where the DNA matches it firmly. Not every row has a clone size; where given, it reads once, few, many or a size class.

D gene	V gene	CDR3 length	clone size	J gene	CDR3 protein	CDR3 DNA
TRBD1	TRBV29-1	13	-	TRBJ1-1	CSLGTGGNTEAFF	TGCAGCTTGGGGACAGGAGGAAACACTGAAGCTTTCTTT
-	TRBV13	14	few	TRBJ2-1	CASSLQGPYNEQFF	TGTGCCAGCAGCTTACAGGGCCCCTACAATGAGCAGTTCTTC
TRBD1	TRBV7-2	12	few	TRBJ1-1	CASSKQGTEAFF	TGTGCCAGCAGCAAACAGGGGACTGAAGCTTTCTTT
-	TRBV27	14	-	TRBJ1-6	CASSSNRVNSPLHF	TGTGCCAGCAGTTCCAACAGGGTCAATTCACCCCTCCACTTT
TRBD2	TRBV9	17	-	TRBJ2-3	CASSVARGERFTDTQYF	TGTGCCAGCAGCGTAGCTCGGGGGGAACGATTTACAGATACGCAGTATTTT
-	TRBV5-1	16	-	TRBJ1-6	CASSFHTDSYNSPLHF	TGCGCCAGCAGCTTCCATACAGACTCCTATAATTCACCCCTCCACTTT
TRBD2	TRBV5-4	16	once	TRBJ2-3	CASSFPGGATTDTQYF	TGTGCCAGCAGCTTTCCCGGGGGGGCCACTACAGATACGCAGTATTTT
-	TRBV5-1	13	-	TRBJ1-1	CASSLGFSTEAFF	TGCGCCAGCAGCTTGGGGTTTAGCACTGAAGCTTTCTTT
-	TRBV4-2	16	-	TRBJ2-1	CASSQGGGGSYNEQFF	TGTGCCAGCAGCCAAGGAGGGGGGGGTTCCTACAATGAGCAGTTCTTC
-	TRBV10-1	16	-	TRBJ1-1	CASSPNTGDLNTEAFF	TGCGCCAGCAGCCCGAATACGGGGGACTTGAACACTGAAGCTTTCTTT
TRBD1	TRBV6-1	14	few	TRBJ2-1	CASSGRTGFNEQFF	TGTGCCAGCAGTGGACGGACAGGGTTCAATGAGCAGTTCTTC
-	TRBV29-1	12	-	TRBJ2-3	CSVNPGVDTQYF	TGCAGCGTTAATCCAGGGGTGGATACGCAGTATTTT
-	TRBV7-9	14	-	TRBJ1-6	CASSPAGYNSPLHF	TGTGCCAGCAGCCCAGCGGGATATAATTCACCCCTCCACTTT
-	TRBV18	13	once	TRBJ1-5	CASSSGVNQPQHF	TGTGCCAGCTCGTCCGGGGTTAATCAGCCCCAGCATTTT
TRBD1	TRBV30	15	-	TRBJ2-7	CAWQLGTGSSTEQYF	TGTGCCTGGCAACTTGGGACAGGCTCAAGTACCGAGCAGTACTTC
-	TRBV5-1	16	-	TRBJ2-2	CASSLSGRGGTGELFF	TGCGCCAGCAGCCTGAGCGGGCGGGGCGGCACCGGGGAGCTGTTTTTT
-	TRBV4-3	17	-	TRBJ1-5	CASSQDRAGGRHQPQHF	TGCGCCAGCAGCCAAGACCGCGCGGGAGGGCGGCATCAGCCCCAGCATTTT
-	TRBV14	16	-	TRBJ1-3	CASSSRSRAAGNTIYF	TGTGCCAGCAGCTCCCGGTCGAGGGCCGCTGGAAACACCATATATTTT
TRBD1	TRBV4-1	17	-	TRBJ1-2	CASSQDQGTGGGYGYTF	TGCGCCAGCAGCCAAGATCAGGGGACAGGGGGGGGCTATGGCTACACCTTC
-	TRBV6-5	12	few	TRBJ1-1	CASSFPLGALRF	TGTGCCAGCAGTTTTCCATTAGGTGCCCTGCGGTTT
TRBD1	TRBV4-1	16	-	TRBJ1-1	CASSQAGTGGWTEAFF	TGCGCCAGCAGCCAAGCCGGGACAGGTGGGTGGACTGAAGCTTTCTTT
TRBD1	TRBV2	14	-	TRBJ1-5	CASLGQGDRQPQHF	TGTGCCAGCTTGGGTCAGGGGGACCGACAGCCCCAGCATTTT
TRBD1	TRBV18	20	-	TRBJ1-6	CASSPLETGGRSSYNSPLHF	TGTGCCAGCTCACCACTTGAGACAGGGGGCAGGAGCTCCTATAATTCACCCCTCCACTTT
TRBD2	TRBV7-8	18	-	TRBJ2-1	CASRTGLAGVSSYNEQFF	TGTGCCAGCAGGACCGGACTAGCGGGGGTCAGCTCCTACAATGAGCAGTTCTTC
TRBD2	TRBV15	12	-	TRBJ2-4	CATSNGGGIQYF	TGTGCCACCAGCAACGGGGGGGGCATTCAGTACTTC
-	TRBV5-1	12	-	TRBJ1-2	CASSSGGYGYTF	TGCGCCAGCAGCTCAGGAGGCTATGGCTACACCTTC
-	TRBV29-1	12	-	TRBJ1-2	CSVSLGDYGYTF	TGCAGCGTTTCCTTAGGGGATTACGGCTACACCTTC
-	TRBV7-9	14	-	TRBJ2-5	CASSSRQDGETQYF	TGTGCCAGCAGCTCCCGACAGGACGGAGAGACCCAGTACTTC
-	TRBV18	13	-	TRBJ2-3	CASLGGVTDTQYF	TGTGCCAGCCTAGGGGGTGTCACAGATACGCAGTATTTT
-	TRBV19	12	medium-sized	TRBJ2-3	CASSIGTDTQYF	TGTGCCAGTAGTATCGGGACAGATACGCAGTATTTT
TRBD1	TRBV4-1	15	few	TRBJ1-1	CASSPTGQMNTEAFF	TGCGCCAGCAGCCCGACGGGACAGATGAACACTGAAGCTTTCTTT
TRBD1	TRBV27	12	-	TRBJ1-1	CASSRTGGGAFF	TGTGCCAGCAGTCGGACAGGGGGCGGAGCTTTCTTT
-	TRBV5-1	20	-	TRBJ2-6	CASSLIPPGASTSGANVLTF	TGCGCCAGCAGCTTGATCCCCCCAGGGGCTTCGACCTCTGGGGCCAACGTCCTGACTTTC
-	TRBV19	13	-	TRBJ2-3	CASSYSEADTQYF	TGTGCCAGTAGTTATAGCGAGGCAGATACGCAGTATTTT
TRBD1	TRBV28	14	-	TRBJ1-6	CASSSRTGHSPLHF	TGTGCCAGCAGTTCCCGGACAGGGCATTCACCCCTCCACTTT
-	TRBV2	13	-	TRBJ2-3	CASKQGDTDTQYF	TGTGCCAGCAAACAGGGAGACACAGATACGCAGTATTTT
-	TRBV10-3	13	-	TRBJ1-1	CAIRQDLNTEAFF	TGTGCCATAAGACAGGACTTGAACACTGAAGCTTTCTTT
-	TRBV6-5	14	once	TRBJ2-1	CASSRTRELPEQFF	TGTGCCAGCAGCCGTACGAGAGAGCTCCCTGAGCAGTTCTTC
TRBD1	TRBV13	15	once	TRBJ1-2	CASSPPGQGAGGYTF	TGTGCCAGCAGCCCTCCGGGACAGGGGGCGGGTGGCTACACCTTC
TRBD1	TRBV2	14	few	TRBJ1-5	CASIRDRGNQPQHF	TGTGCCAGCATTAGGGACAGGGGCAATCAGCCCCAGCATTTT
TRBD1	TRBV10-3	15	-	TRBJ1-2	CAISESGQGDYGYTF	TGTGCCATCAGTGAGTCGGGACAGGGGGACTATGGCTACACCTTC
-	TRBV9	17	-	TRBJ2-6	CASSVATRTRGANVLTF	TGTGCCAGCAGCGTAGCTACTCGGACAAGGGGGGCCAACGTCCTGACTTTC
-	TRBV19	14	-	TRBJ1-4	CASHRGGPNEKLFF	TGTGCCAGTCATCGGGGGGGACCAAATGAAAAACTGTTTTTT
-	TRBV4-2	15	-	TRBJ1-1	CASSQGDMNGPEAFF	TGTGCCAGCAGCCAAGGTGACATGAACGGCCCTGAAGCTTTCTTT
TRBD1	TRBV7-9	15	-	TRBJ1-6	CASSHQTGENSPLHF	TGTGCCAGCAGCCACCAGACAGGGGAAAATTCACCCCTCCACTTT
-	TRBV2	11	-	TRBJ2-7	CASQGLGEQYF	TGTGCCAGCCAGGGATTAGGCGAGCAGTACTTC
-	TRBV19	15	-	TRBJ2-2	CASHPLQQNTGELFF	TGTGCCAGCCACCCCCTGCAACAAAACACCGGGGAGCTGTTTTTT
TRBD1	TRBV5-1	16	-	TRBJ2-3	CASSYSTGGNTDTQYF	TGCGCCAGCAGCTATTCGACAGGGGGAAACACAGATACGCAGTATTTT
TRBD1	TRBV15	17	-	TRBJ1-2	CATSKVPRDRGSDGYTF	TGTGCCACCAGCAAAGTTCCACGGGACAGGGGATCGGATGGCTACACCTTC
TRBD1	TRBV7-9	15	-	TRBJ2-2	CASSYGTALTGELFF	TGTGCCAGCAGCTACGGGACAGCACTCACCGGGGAGCTGTTTTTT
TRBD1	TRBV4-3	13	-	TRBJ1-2	CASSQVQGAGYTF	TGCGCCAGCAGCCAAGTACAGGGGGCTGGCTACACCTTC